The following is a T cell receptor (beta chain) sequence with its context. Libraries were prepared by immunoSEQ multiplex PCR; TCRdb keeps only in-frame clonotypes and omits some of them. The sample carries tens of thousands of clones, around 81% recorded once. The source of the sample is a study of OX40 agonist ivuxolimab in advanced cancers. Study at large: Averaging about 60 years in age, with a range of roughly 23 to 80, the cohort was around 87% male.

This CDR3 is built from 14 residues. Looked up from germline, CDR1 is SGHNT and CDR2 is YENEEA. With V trimmed by 5 bases and J by 7 bases, 10 bases remained unmatched. The source material was CD4+ or CD8+ T cells sorted from blood, sampled in a trial of the OX40 agonist ivuxolimab. V gene TRBV11-3 combines with J gene TRBJ1-1; TRBD1 matches 7 bases. The clonotype comes from an adult with an advanced solid tumor such as melanoma, head and neck, liver or kidney cancer. As DNA, the CDR3 is TGTGCCAGCAGCGGCAACGGAGACAGGGTTGAAGCTTTCTTT. As protein: CASSGNGDRVEAFF.